Listed here are 6 T cell receptor beta chains from one sample, sequenced in a study of blood T cell repertoires in COVID-19. The assay was immunoSEQ multiplex PCR, and TCRdb's table has in-frame clones only and misses some. The table shows some 200,000 clones, with approximately 86% occurring only once. Sequencing was done on a sample of peripheral blood. All receptors derive from a woman of 80 years or more with acute or convalescent COVID-19.

This clone was seen just once. The chain recombines TRBV24-1 with TRBJ2-5; 7 positions agree with TRBD1. Germline assignment: CDR1 KGHDR and CDR2 SFDVKD. The CDR3 consists of 15 residues. Trimming cost V 4 bases and J 4 bases; bases outside gene matches: 8. CDR3 protein: CATSDRGTASETQYF. The CDR3 DNA follows: TGTGCCACCAGTGACCGAGGGACAGCCTCAGAGACCCAGTACTTC.

The chain links TRBV12-3 or TRBV12-4 to TRBJ2-5; D might be TRBD1 (6 bases). Trimming stripped 5 bases from V and 5 bases from J, with 12 bases between. The CDR3 spans 13 residues. The CDR3 loop is CASSAPGEETQYF. Written as DNA, the CDR3 is TGTGCCAGCAGTGCGCCAGGGGAGGAGACCCAGTACTTC.

The chain couples TRBV6-5 to TRBJ1-2; D is unclear. This CDR3 has 15 residues. The germline V gene has CDR1 MNHEY and CDR2 SVGAGI. Trimming pared 7 bases from V and 6 bases from J, leaving 21 bases between. The chain's CDR3 is CASTREVGLVNGYTF. The CDR3 DNA reads TGTGCCAGCACTCGTGAGGTCGGCCTCGTGAATGGCTACACCTTC.

This chain uses TRBV7-2 with TRBJ1-3; D possibly corresponds to TRBD1 (5 bases). CDR1 and CDR2 (germline): SGHTA, FQGNSA. V gave up 5 bases and J gave up 3 bases, with 17 bases separating them. The CDR3 runs to 16 residues. DNA of the CDR3: TGTGCCAGCAGCCTTCGGCAGGCGGGGGGTGGAAACACCATATATTTT. It codes for CASSLRQAGGGNTIYF.

This clone has a single count. The rearrangement uses TRBV30 and TRBJ2-7, with 7 positions matching TRBD2. V was pared by 0 bases and J by 12 bases, with 8 bases of the junction left unmatched. The CDR3 spans 12 residues. Germline values: CDR1 GTSNPN, CDR2 SVGIG (reference sequence). Here the CDR3 DNA reads TGTGCCTGGAGTGTAAGCGGGGCGAGTCGGTACTTC. It encodes CAWSVSGASRYF.

The V and J genes are TRBV5-1 and TRBJ2-4, with 16 positions matching TRBD2. Germline V lookup: CDR1 SGHRS, CDR2 YFSETQ. V gave up 3 bases and J gave up 7 bases; unmatched junction bases: 4. The CDR3 is 16 amino acids. CDR3 residues: CASSSGTSGRANIQYF. DNA for the CDR3: TGCGCCAGCAGCTCCGGGACTAGCGGGAGGGCGAACATTCAGTACTTC.